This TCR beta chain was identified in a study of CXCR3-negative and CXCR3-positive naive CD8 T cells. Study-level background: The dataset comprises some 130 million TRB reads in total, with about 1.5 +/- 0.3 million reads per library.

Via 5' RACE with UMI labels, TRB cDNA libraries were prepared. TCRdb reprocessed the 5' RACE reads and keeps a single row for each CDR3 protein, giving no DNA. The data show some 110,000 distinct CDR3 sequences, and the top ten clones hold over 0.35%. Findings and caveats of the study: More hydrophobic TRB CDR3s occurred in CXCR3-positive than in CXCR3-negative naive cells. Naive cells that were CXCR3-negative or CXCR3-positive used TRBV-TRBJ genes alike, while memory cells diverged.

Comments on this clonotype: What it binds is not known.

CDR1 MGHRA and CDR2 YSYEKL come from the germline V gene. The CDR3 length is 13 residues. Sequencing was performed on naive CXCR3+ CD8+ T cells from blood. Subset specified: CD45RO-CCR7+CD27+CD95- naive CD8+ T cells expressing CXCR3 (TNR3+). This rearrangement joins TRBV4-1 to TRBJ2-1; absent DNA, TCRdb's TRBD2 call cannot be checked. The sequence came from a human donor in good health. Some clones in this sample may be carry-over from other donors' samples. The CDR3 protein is CASSQVASAEQFF.